Included here is one T cell receptor (beta chain) sequence, with context. The entry originates in a study of blood T cell repertoires in COVID-19. CDR1 and CDR2 (germline): SGHAT, FQDESV (reference sequence). Trimming left V 4 bases short and J 5 bases short, with 8 bases between. This CDR3 contains 12 residues. Produced via immunoSEQ multiplex PCR; TCRdb's table is partial and in-frame only. The data hold around 150,000 clones, with over 60% observed a single time. Participant ages covered about 18 to 89 years across 24 US areas. Two negative PCRs, clearance, or symptom resolution characterized the recovered Cohort 3 donors.

The sequence was collected from a woman aged 50 to 65 who had recovered from COVID-19. The chain is built from TRBV11-1 and TRBJ1-2, with D hard to call. Sequences were obtained from PBMCs or T cells enriched from blood (not recorded which). CDR3 nucleotides: TGTGCCAGCAGCTACTCGGGATATGGCTACACCTTC. Its protein is CASSYSGYGYTF.